The rows below give T cell receptor beta chains drawn from one sample of a study of T-cell memory formation after mild COVID-19. MiXCR, run by TCRdb on the 5' RACE reads, gives a single entry per CDR3 protein. The table records under 550,000 distinct CDR3 sequences, approximately 19% of them present only once. The sample consisted of PBMCs or a T cell subset sorted from them (not recorded which). Source of these receptors: a man aged 18 to 29 who had mild COVID-19 (a few samples of this study predate the infection). Cell type and time point are not known. CDR3s include the opening cysteine and the closing phenylalanine or tryptophan. D genes are given only for firm matches. Size tells how often a clone was seen (once, few, many) or the class of an expanded clone, and some rows leave it out.

cdr3_length: 14
clone_size: -
d_call: TRBD2
v_call: TRBV4-3
j_call: TRBJ2-5
cdr3_nt: TGCGCCAGCAGCCAAGGATGGGGGGGAGAGACCCAGTACTTC
cdr3_aa: CASSQGWGGETQYF

cdr3_length: 16
clone_size: few
d_call: -
v_call: TRBV5-5
j_call: TRBJ1-4
cdr3_nt: TGTGCCAGCAGCTTGTCTAATTCGGACCGCGCAGAAAAACTGTTTTTT
cdr3_aa: CASSLSNSDRAEKLFF

cdr3_length: 15
clone_size: -
d_call: TRBD1
v_call: TRBV14
j_call: TRBJ1-3
cdr3_nt: TGTGCCAGCAGCCGGGACAGGGGGTATGGAAACACCATATATTTT
cdr3_aa: CASSRDRGYGNTIYF

cdr3_length: 20
clone_size: -
d_call: TRBD2
v_call: TRBV9
j_call: TRBJ2-5
cdr3_nt: TGTGCCAGCAGCCCGGGCTCAGCGGGGCCGTTGCGTTCCACCCAAGAGACCCAGTACTTC
cdr3_aa: CASSPGSAGPLRSTQETQYF

cdr3_length: 15
clone_size: -
d_call: -
v_call: TRBV3-1
j_call: TRBJ1-1
cdr3_nt: TGTGCCAGCAGCCAAGATACAGGGCCTTGGACTGAAGCTTTCTTT
cdr3_aa: CASSQDTGPWTEAFF

cdr3_length: 13
clone_size: -
d_call: -
v_call: TRBV7-3
j_call: TRBJ1-1
cdr3_nt: TGTGCCAGCAGCGCAAATACAGGGACATCTGAAGCTTTT
cdr3_aa: CASSANTGTSEAF

cdr3_length: 12
clone_size: -
d_call: -
v_call: TRBV7-9
j_call: TRBJ2-4
cdr3_nt: TGTGCCAGCAGCTTCGGGGGCGACATTCAGTACTTC
cdr3_aa: CASSFGGDIQYF

cdr3_length: 13
clone_size: few
d_call: TRBD1
v_call: TRBV20-1
j_call: TRBJ2-1
cdr3_nt: TGCAGTGCTAGTGTACCGGGACAGGGGGTTGAGTTCTTC
cdr3_aa: CSASVPGQGVEFF

cdr3_length: 15
clone_size: many
d_call: -
v_call: TRBV6-5
j_call: TRBJ2-1
cdr3_nt: TGTGCCAGCAGCCCCGACGGAGGTTCCTACAATGAGCAGTTCTTC
cdr3_aa: CASSPDGGSYNEQFF

cdr3_length: 13
clone_size: few
d_call: -
v_call: TRBV7-9
j_call: TRBJ1-1
cdr3_nt: TGTGCCAGCAGCTCCATTGAGTACACTGAAGCTTTCTTT
cdr3_aa: CASSSIEYTEAFF

cdr3_length: 17
clone_size: -
d_call: TRBD2
v_call: TRBV12-3/TRBV12-4
j_call: TRBJ2-5
cdr3_nt: TGTGCCAGCAGTTTAGGACTAGCGGGGAGCGCTCAAGAGACCCAGTACTTC
cdr3_aa: CASSLGLAGSAQETQYF

cdr3_length: 11
clone_size: many
d_call: -
v_call: TRBV18
j_call: TRBJ1-1
cdr3_nt: TGTGCCAGCTCACCGGACAGAAAAGCTTTCTTT
cdr3_aa: CASSPDRKAFF

cdr3_length: 16
clone_size: few
d_call: -
v_call: TRBV3-1
j_call: TRBJ1-4
cdr3_nt: TGTGCCAGCAGCCAGGTCACAGGGAAGGGAAGAGAAAAACTGTTTTTT
cdr3_aa: CASSQVTGKGREKLFF

cdr3_length: 14
clone_size: few
d_call: -
v_call: TRBV5-1
j_call: TRBJ2-3
cdr3_nt: TGCGCCAGCAGCTTTGAGGGCTTCACAGATACGCAGTATTTT
cdr3_aa: CASSFEGFTDTQYF